This is a list of T cell receptor beta chains from one sample in a study of blood T cell repertoires in COVID-19. Clones were sequenced by immunoSEQ multiplex PCR, and TCRdb holds only the in-frame ones, with some missing. The sample contains around 160,000 clones, approximately 80% of which appear only once. What was sequenced was peripheral blood. These receptor sequences come from a woman older than 75 with acute or convalescent COVID-19. The CDR3 runs from the conserved cysteine through the conserved F or W. The D gene is left open where the match is weak. The size of a clone is reported for some rows only, either as once, few or many, or as a class for expanded clones.

len	j_gene	v_gene	abundance	d_gene	CDR3nt	CDR3aa
15	TRBJ2-5	TRBV7-9	.	TRBD2	TGTGCCAGCAGTAAAGGAACAGTGGGGGGGGAGACCCAGTACTTC	CASSKGTVGGETQYF
17	TRBJ2-7	TRBV5-1	once	TRBD2	TGCGCCAGCAGTGTGGCTAGCGGGAGGGTGGGCTCCTACGAGCAGTACTTC	CASSVASGRVGSYEQYF
13	TRBJ2-1	TRBV5-1	.	TRBD2	TGCGCCAGCGCCCTAGCGGGTTACAATGAGCAGTTCTTC	CASALAGYNEQFF
18	TRBJ2-7	TRBV14	.	TRBD2	TGTGCCAGCAGCCAAATGGAGCCGCTAGCGGGGAGCTCCTACGAGCAGTACTTC	CASSQMEPLAGSSYEQYF
13	TRBJ2-2	TRBV9	once	.	TGTGCCAGCAGCCGACGGGATTCCGGGGAGCTGTTTTTT	CASSRRDSGELFF
16	TRBJ2-1	TRBV24-1	.	.	TGTGCCACCAGTGACCCAGGGATGGGGTCCTACAATGAGCAGTTCTTC	CATSDPGMGSYNEQFF
19	TRBJ2-2	TRBV3-1/TRBV3-2	.	TRBD2	TGTGCCAGCAGCCAAGATGGACTAGCGGGGGGGCAGCTCACCGGGGAGCTGTTTTTT	CASSQDGLAGGQLTGELFF
16	TRBJ2-2	TRBV10-2	.	.	TGCGCCAGCAGTGAGAGGCAGGGGCGCGCGGCCGGGGAGCTGTTTTTT	CASSERQGRAAGELFF
13	TRBJ1-6	TRBV6-1	.	TRBD1	TGTGCCAGCAGTGACAGGGGGCCGTCACCCCTCCACTTT	CASSDRGPSPLHF
15	TRBJ1-4	TRBV2	.	TRBD1	TGTGCCAGCACCACGACAGGGACGGCTAATGAAAAACTGTTTTTT	CASTTTGTANEKLFF
13	TRBJ1-5	TRBV28	.	.	TGTGCCAGCAGTTTCCGGGGAGGTCAGCCCCAGCATTTT	CASSFRGGQPQHF
16	TRBJ2-2	TRBV6-5	.	TRBD2	TGTGCCAGCAGTTACTCCCTAGCGGGAGCTACCGGGGAGCTGTTTTTT	CASSYSLAGATGELFF
13	TRBJ2-3	TRBV11-2	.	.	TGTGCCAGCACACGCGATGTCACAGATACGCAGTATTTT	CASTRDVTDTQYF
15	TRBJ2-1	TRBV7-2	.	TRBD2	TGTGCCAGCAGCTTTATAGCGGGAGGCAGCAATGAGCAGTTCTTC	CASSFIAGGSNEQFF
16	TRBJ2-1	TRBV28	.	TRBD2	TGTGCCAGCAAGGTAGCGGGGGGGAGCTCCTACAATGAGCAGTTCTTC	CASKVAGGSSYNEQFF
15	TRBJ2-7	TRBV3-1/TRBV3-2	.	.	TGTGCCAGCAGCCCCGTCCGGGGGTCTTTCTACGAGCAGTACTTC	CASSPVRGSFYEQYF
15	TRBJ2-7	TRBV7-8	.	.	TGTGCCAGCAGCTTAGCCGAAGCGATAACCTACGAGCAGTACTTC	CASSLAEAITYEQYF
18	TRBJ1-6	TRBV7-9	few	TRBD1	TGTGCCAGCAGCCCACGGGGACAGGGGGCTGTTGGGAATTCACCCCTCCACTTT	CASSPRGQGAVGNSPLHF
15	TRBJ1-3	TRBV18	few	.	TGTGCCAGCTCACCTCGGGAGCCCTCTGGAAACACCATATATTTT	CASSPREPSGNTIYF
17	TRBJ1-3	TRBV5-4	.	TRBD1	TGTGCCAGGGCGGGCCTACAGGGGGTCCACTCTGGAAACACCATATATTTT	CARAGLQGVHSGNTIYF
20	TRBJ2-1	TRBV5-1	.	TRBD2	TGCGCCAGCAGCTTGGGCCTCCTGACTACCGGGACTAGCGGAGACAATGAGCAGTTCTTC	CASSLGLLTTGTSGDNEQFF
17	TRBJ2-1	TRBV7-9	.	TRBD2	TGTGCCAGCAGCCAGGGACTAGCGGGAGTATCCTACAATGAGCAGTTCTTC	CASSQGLAGVSYNEQFF
15	TRBJ1-6	TRBV28	.	.	TGTGCCAGCAGTTTTTACGGGGGGAGCAATTCACCCCTCCACTTT	CASSFYGGSNSPLHF
15	TRBJ1-5	TRBV6-1	.	.	TGTGCCAGCAGTGAATCCGGGCAGGGGCATCAGCCCCAGCATTTT	CASSESGQGHQPQHF
14	TRBJ1-4	TRBV2	.	.	TGTGCCAGCAACCGGGACACAACTAATGAAAAACTGTTTTTT	CASNRDTTNEKLFF
16	TRBJ2-3	TRBV3-1/TRBV3-2	once	.	TGTGCCAGCAGCCAAGGGTTCCTCCGGGAAACAGATACGCAGTATTTT	CASSQGFLRETDTQYF
15	TRBJ2-3	TRBV5-1	.	.	TGCGCCAGCAGCTTGCCACAGGGTAGCACAGATACGCAGTATTTT	CASSLPQGSTDTQYF